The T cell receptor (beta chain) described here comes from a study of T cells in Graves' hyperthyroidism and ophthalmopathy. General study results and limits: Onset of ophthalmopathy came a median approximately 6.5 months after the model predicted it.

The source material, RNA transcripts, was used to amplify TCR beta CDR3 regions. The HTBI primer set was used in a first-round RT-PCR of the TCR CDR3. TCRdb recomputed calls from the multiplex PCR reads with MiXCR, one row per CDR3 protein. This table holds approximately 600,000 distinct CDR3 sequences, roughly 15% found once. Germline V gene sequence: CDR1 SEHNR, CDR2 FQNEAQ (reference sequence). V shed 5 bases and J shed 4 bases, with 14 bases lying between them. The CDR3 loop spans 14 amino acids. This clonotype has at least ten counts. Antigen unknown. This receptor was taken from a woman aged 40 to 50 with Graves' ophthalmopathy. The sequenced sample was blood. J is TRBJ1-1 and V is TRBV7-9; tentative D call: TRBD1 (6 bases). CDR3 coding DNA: TGTGCCAGCAGCCCCCACCAAGGGGGCACTGAAGCTTTCTTT. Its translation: CASSPHQGGTEAFF.